These T cell receptor beta chains were read from a single sample in a study of Ad26.COV2.S vaccination and SARS-CoV-2 variants. Clones were read by immunoSEQ multiplex PCR, and TCRdb kept only the in-frame ones, dropping some. Of under 550,000 clones detected, 75% to 95% appear once; the ten largest clones hold 12%. Here the sequenced sample was peripheral blood, taken in a trial of Ad26.COV2.S vaccine versus placebo. These receptors all stem from a person aged 18 to 59 who received the Ad26.COV2.S COVID-19 vaccine or a placebo. Each CDR3 is given with its conserved first and last residue. The D gene is left open where the match is weak. Clone size appears in some rows only: once, few, many, or a class for an expanded clone.

V gene,clone size,J gene,D gene,CDR3 protein,CDR3 DNA
TRBV7-9,-,TRBJ2-2,-,CASSVSGELFF,TGTGCCAGCAGCGTTAGCGGGGAGCTGTTTTTT
TRBV11-2,-,TRBJ2-5,TRBD2,CASSLGGAGEGQGAQYF,TGTGCCAGCAGCTTAGGCGGGGCGGGAGAAGGCCAAGGAGCCCAGTACTTC
TRBV5-1,-,TRBJ2-7,TRBD1,CASSLAGQTYEQYF,TGCGCCAGCAGCTTGGCGGGACAGACCTACGAGCAGTACTTC
TRBV5-4,-,TRBJ2-1,-,CASSPDMSSYNEQFF,TGTGCCAGCAGCCCTGACATGAGCTCCTACAATGAGCAGTTCTTC
TRBV7-2,-,TRBJ1-4,-,CASSSQGNEKLFF,TGTGCCAGCAGCTCTCAGGGAAATGAAAAACTGTTTTTT
TRBV15,-,TRBJ2-1,TRBD2,CATSSRGTGGRGTSGSRNEQFF,TGTGCCACCAGTTCCCGGGGGACAGGGGGGCGCGGGACTAGCGGGAGTCGCAATGAGCAGTTCTTC
TRBV6-5,-,TRBJ1-1,TRBD1,CASSQGGQGMAFF,TGTGCCAGCAGTCAGGGCGGACAGGGTATGGCTTTCTTT
TRBV9,-,TRBJ2-2,TRBD1,CASSGRTGYTGELFF,TGTGCCAGCAGCGGACGGACAGGGTACACCGGGGAGCTGTTTTTT
TRBV5-1,-,TRBJ2-7,-,CASSLDGSQYEQYF,TGCGCCAGCAGCTTGGACGGGAGTCAATACGAGCAGTACTTC
TRBV10-3,-,TRBJ1-5,-,CAISVQPDQPQHF,TGTGCCATCAGTGTACAGCCAGATCAGCCCCAGCATTTT
TRBV5-4,-,TRBJ2-5,-,CASSLANSGWQETQYF,TGTGCCAGCAGCTTGGCCAATTCGGGGTGGCAAGAGACCCAGTACTTC
TRBV6-1,-,TRBJ2-2,TRBD2,CASSEVVLGTSGTTGELFF,TGTGCCAGCAGTGAAGTAGTTCTCGGGACTAGCGGGACCACCGGGGAGCTGTTTTTT
TRBV9,-,TRBJ2-7,-,CASSQGEGRYEQYF,TGTGCCAGCAGCCAGGGGGAGGGGAGGTACGAGCAGTACTTC
TRBV18,-,TRBJ2-1,-,CASSPLVKSYNEQFF,TGTGCCAGCTCACCCTTGGTCAAATCCTACAATGAGCAGTTCTTC
TRBV11-2,-,TRBJ2-5,-,CASSSRSRGRGVRETQYF,TGTGCCAGCAGCTCCAGATCCAGAGGGAGGGGGGTGAGGGAGACCCAGTACTTC
TRBV2,-,TRBJ2-5,-,CASSDETQYF,TGTGCCAGCAGTGACGAGACCCAGTACTTC
TRBV18,-,TRBJ2-1,-,CASSPLPGRSDYNEQFF,TGTGCCAGCTCACCCCTCCCGGGGAGGTCCGATTACAATGAGCAGTTCTTC
TRBV3-1/TRBV3-2,once,TRBJ1-4,TRBD1,CASSLGTATNEKLFF,TGTGCCAGCAGCCTAGGGACAGCAACTAATGAAAAACTGTTTTTT
TRBV7-9,-,TRBJ1-2,-,CASSLGGSNYGYTF,TGTGCCAGCAGCCTTGGGGGGTCTAACTATGGCTACACCTTC
TRBV7-9,-,TRBJ2-1,TRBD1,CASRILEDRAYNEQFF,TGTGCCAGCAGAATACTAGAGGACAGGGCCTACAATGAGCAGTTCTTC
TRBV5-1,-,TRBJ2-1,-,CASSPDPLGYNEQFF,TGCGCCAGCAGCCCAGACCCGCTAGGGTACAATGAGCAGTTCTTC
TRBV10-3,-,TRBJ2-2,-,CAISRQGYTGELFF,TGTGCCATCAGTAGGCAGGGTTACACCGGGGAGCTGTTTTTT
TRBV5-1,-,TRBJ1-1,-,CASSPLVRETGTEAFF,TGCGCCAGCAGCCCACTCGTCCGGGAAACGGGCACTGAAGCTTTCTTT
TRBV4-1,-,TRBJ2-1,TRBD2,CASSPGGSGRSSYNEQFF,TGCGCCAGCAGCCCCGGTGGGAGCGGGAGATCGTCCTACAATGAGCAGTTCTTC
TRBV7-8,-,TRBJ2-1,TRBD2,CASSLLAGGGYNEQFF,TGTGCCAGCAGCTTATTAGCGGGAGGGGGATACAATGAGCAGTTCTTC
TRBV7-3,-,TRBJ1-6,-,CASSANNSPLHF,TGTGCCAGCAGCGCCAATAATTCACCCCTCCACTTT
TRBV25-1,-,TRBJ1-1,-,CASSEGPGRAEAFF,TGTGCCAGCAGTGAAGGGCCGGGGCGGGCTGAAGCTTTCTTT
TRBV7-2,-,TRBJ2-1,TRBD1,CASSSPYRGGEQFF,TGTGCCAGCAGCTCGCCCTACAGGGGTGGGGAGCAGTTCTTC
TRBV11-3,-,TRBJ2-2,-,CASSAQPGQMNAGELFF,TGTGCCAGCAGCGCCCAACCGGGACAAATGAACGCCGGGGAGCTGTTTTTT
TRBV14,-,TRBJ2-6,-,CASSTRRRVSGANVLTF,TGTGCCAGCAGCACCCGTCGAAGGGTCTCTGGGGCCAACGTCCTGACTTTC
TRBV7-3,-,TRBJ2-1,TRBD2,CASSSIAGGGEQFF,TGTGCCAGCAGCTCGATCGCGGGGGGAGGTGAGCAGTTCTTC
TRBV28,-,TRBJ2-7,-,CASSSLGGTDYEQYF,TGTGCCAGCAGTAGCCTCGGCGGGACAGATTACGAGCAGTACTTC
TRBV4-1,-,TRBJ2-2,-,CASSQGLLTGELFF,TGCGCCAGCAGCCAAGGACTACTCACCGGGGAGCTGTTTTTT
TRBV2,-,TRBJ1-3,-,CASSVSGIENSGNTIYF,TGTGCCAGCAGTGTATCGGGAATCGAAAACTCTGGAAACACCATATATTTT
TRBV5-4,-,TRBJ2-5,-,CASSLMNNQETQYF,TGTGCCAGCAGCTTGATGAACAACCAAGAGACCCAGTACTTC
TRBV4-3,-,TRBJ1-1,-,CASSQDSNTEAFF,TGCGCCAGCAGCCAAGATTCGAACACTGAAGCTTTCTTT
TRBV6-5,-,TRBJ1-6,-,CASRLFADHNSPLHF,TGTGCCAGCAGACTGTTTGCGGACCACAATTCACCCCTCCACTTT
TRBV27,-,TRBJ2-7,TRBD2,CASSFLTSGSYEQYF,TGTGCCAGCAGTTTCCTTACTAGCGGGTCCTACGAGCAGTACTTC
TRBV24-1,once,TRBJ2-5,-,CATSVAGIETQYF,TGTGCCACCAGTGTTGCGGGGATAGAGACCCAGTACTTC
TRBV23-1,-,TRBJ2-1,-,CASSRKFF,TGCGCCAGCAGTCGCAAGTTCTTC
TRBV9,once,TRBJ2-7,-,CASSVEDGYEQYF,TGTGCCAGCAGCGTAGAGGACGGATACGAGCAGTACTTC
TRBV6-5,once,TRBJ1-3,-,CASSGGNTIYF,TGTGCCAGCAGCGGTGGAAACACCATATATTTT
TRBV7-7,-,TRBJ2-1,TRBD1,CASSRDRGRVGEQFF,TGTGCTAGCAGTAGGGACAGGGGGCGCGTTGGTGAGCAGTTCTTC
TRBV2,-,TRBJ1-3,-,CASSAGNSGNTIYF,TGTGCCAGCAGCGCCGGGAACTCTGGAAACACCATATATTTT
TRBV2,-,TRBJ1-5,-,CASSESPGTGQPQHF,TGTGCCAGCAGTGAAAGTCCAGGGACCGGGCAGCCCCAGCATTTT
TRBV5-1,-,TRBJ2-5,-,CASSLQETQYF,TGCGCCAGCAGCTTGCAGGAGACCCAGTACTTC
TRBV6-5,-,TRBJ2-7,-,CASSYSAGFNEQYF,TGTGCCAGCAGTTACTCAGCAGGGTTTAACGAGCAGTACTTC
TRBV6-6,-,TRBJ1-1,-,CASNPGQRAFF,TGTGCCAGCAACCCCGGACAGCGGGCTTTCTTT
TRBV7-9,-,TRBJ2-7,-,CASSLVGEEQYF,TGTGCCAGCAGCTTAGTGGGGGAAGAGCAGTACTTC
TRBV11-3,-,TRBJ2-1,TRBD2,CASSLGGSSYNEQFF,TGTGCCAGCAGCTTAGGCGGGAGCTCCTACAATGAGCAGTTCTTC
TRBV7-2,-,TRBJ2-5,-,CASSAGLSPQETQYF,TGTGCCAGCAGCGCGGGACTTAGCCCCCAAGAGACCCAGTACTTC
TRBV6-5,-,TRBJ1-1,TRBD1,CASSLGTGGTEAFF,TGTGCCAGCAGTTTAGGGACAGGGGGCACTGAAGCTTTCTTT
TRBV10-3,-,TRBJ2-4,TRBD2,CAISVVAGGDIQYF,TGTGCCATCAGTGTCGTAGCGGGAGGAGACATTCAGTACTTC
TRBV7-2,-,TRBJ2-4,TRBD2,CASSLDPRGGGMAKNIQYF,TGTGCCAGCAGCTTAGACCCCCGGGGGGGCGGGATGGCCAAAAACATTCAGTACTTC
TRBV18,-,TRBJ2-7,-,CASSPPSPGNPYEQYF,TGTGCCAGCTCACCACCGAGCCCGGGGAACCCCTACGAGCAGTACTTC